This T cell receptor beta chain was identified during a study of cytomegalovirus exposure and HLA in healthy donors. Researchers ran the PCR with 60 Vbeta and 13 Jbeta primers. Generated by immunoSEQ multiplex PCR, the TCRdb table keeps only in-frame clones and is missing some. The table for this sample gives approximately 40,000 clones. CDR1 and CDR2 from the germline V gene are MDHEN and SYDVKM. CDR3 length equals 15 residues. J gave up 4 bases and V 8 bases, and 12 bases lay outside the gene matches. Sequenced: PBMCs. V gene TRBV28 combines with J gene TRBJ2-7; 9 positions agree with TRBD1. The receptor was isolated from a human donor in good health. The DNA of the CDR3 is TGTGCCAGCGGTGAACCGGGACAGGGTAGGTACGAGCAGTACTTC. It specifies CASGEPGQGRYEQYF.